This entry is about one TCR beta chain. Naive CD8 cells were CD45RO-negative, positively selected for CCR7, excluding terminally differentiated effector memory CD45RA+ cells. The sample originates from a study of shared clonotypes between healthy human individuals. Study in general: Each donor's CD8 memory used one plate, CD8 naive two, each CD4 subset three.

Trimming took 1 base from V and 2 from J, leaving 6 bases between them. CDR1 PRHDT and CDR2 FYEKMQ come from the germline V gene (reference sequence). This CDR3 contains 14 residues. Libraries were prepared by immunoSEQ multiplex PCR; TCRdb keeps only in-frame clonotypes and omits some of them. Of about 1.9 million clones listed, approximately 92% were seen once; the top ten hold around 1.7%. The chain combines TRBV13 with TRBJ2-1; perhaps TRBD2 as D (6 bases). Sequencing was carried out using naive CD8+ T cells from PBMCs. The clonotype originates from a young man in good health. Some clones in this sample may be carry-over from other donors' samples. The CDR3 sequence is CASSLAGAYNEQFF. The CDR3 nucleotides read TGTGCCAGCAGCTTAGCGGGGGCCTACAATGAGCAGTTCTTC.